This TCR beta chain was sequenced for a study of regulatory T cells in long-lasting Graves disease. The time point was: newly diagnosed GD, antithyroid drugs for less than 3 months. PBMC-extracted RNA yielded the TCR library. Many counts were recorded for this clonotype. Researchers made TCR beta libraries by using iRepertoire HTBI primers and running Arm-PCR on CDR3 regions. TCRdb called the multiplex PCR reads again in MiXCR, with one record for every CDR3 protein. The repertoire holds over 350,000 distinct CDR3 sequences, with 15% as singletons. This CDR3 comprises 13 residues. V lost 6 bases and J lost 2, with 10 bases in between. Separately, the same data were catalogued under a study of T cells in Graves' hyperthyroidism and ophthalmopathy. This second study notes: From stable hyperthyroidism, ophthalmopathy was set apart by a 13 V-J model.

This receptor was identified in a woman aged 40 to 55 with Graves disease. The rearrangement links TRBV12-3 or TRBV12-4 to TRBJ2-5; D is uncertain. Sequenced material: peripheral blood mononuclear cells (PBMCs), taken at new diagnosis, from a patient treated with antithyroid drugs. CDR3 DNA sequence: TGTGCCAGCAGACTCCTAAGTCAAGAGACCCAGTACTTC. Protein: CASRLLSQETQYF.